Shown below are 17 T cell receptor beta chains from a single sample sequenced in a study of blood T cell repertoires in COVID-19. Sequencing was performed with immunoSEQ multiplex PCR; in TCRdb, only in-frame clones are kept and a portion is missing. This sample has around 26,000 clones, with approximately 82% found just once. The sequenced sample was peripheral blood. All receptors come from a human donor in a cohort sampled during active COVID-19.

This clone showed up just a few times. V is TRBV9 and J is TRBJ2-7, with a possible D match to TRBD2 (5 bases). The CDR3 covers 14 residues. Germline V gene sequence: CDR1 SGDLS, CDR2 YYNGEE. V dropped 4 bases and J dropped 2 bases, with 13 bases sitting between them. CDR3 in amino acids: CASSSRWETYEQYF. For the CDR3, the DNA is TGTGCCAGCAGCTCCCGGTGGGAGACCTACGAGCAGTACTTC. The entire variable domain, with the rest obtained from reference TRBV9 and TRBJ2-7, is as follows: DSGVTQTPKHLITATGQRVTLRCSPRSGDLSVYWYQQSLDQGLQFLIQYYNGEERAKGNILERFSAQQFPDLHSELNLSSLELGDSALYFCASSSRWETYEQYFGPGTRLTVT.

J is TRBJ2-3 and V is TRBV30; the D gene is possibly TRBD1 (6 bases). The V and J ends lost 5 bases and 3 bases respectively, with 21 bases between them. The germline gives CDR1 GTSNPN, CDR2 SVGIG (reference sequence). The CDR3 extends over 16 amino acids. This chain's CDR3 is CAWGGGRGLGTDTQYF. The CDR3 nucleotides read TGTGCCTGGGGTGGGGGCCGAGGGTTAGGAACAGATACGCAGTATTTT. The full variable domain, its missing parts supplied by reference TRBV30 and TRBJ2-3, is SQTIHQWPATLVQPVGSPLSLECTVEGTSNPNLYWYRQAAGRGLQLLFYSVGIGQISSEVPQNLSASRPQDRQFILSSKKLLLSDSGFYLCAWGGGRGLGTDTQYFGPGTRLTVL.

CDR3 sequence (DNA): TGTGCCAGCAGCCATACCGGGACAGATCTATACGAGCAGTACTTC. Amino acids: CASSHTGTDLYEQYF. This chain uses TRBV7-9 with TRBJ2-7; 7 bases map to TRBD1. The CDR3 contains 15 residues. Unmatched junction bases numbered 11, after V lost 5 bases and J lost 4 bases. Germline values: CDR1 SEHNR, CDR2 FQNEAQ (reference sequence).

This clone was detected a few times. In DNA, the CDR3 is TGTGCCAGCAGTTCGCGGACAAGGAACACTGAAGCTTTCTTT. Translation: CASSSRTRNTEAFF. The chain couples TRBV6-5 to TRBJ1-1, with D tentatively TRBD1 (5 bases). CDR3 length: 14 amino acids. V was pared by 4 bases and J by 1 base, with 10 bases between. Germline CDR1 and CDR2: MNHEY and SVGAGI.

The chain carries TRBV7-3 and TRBJ2-1; 9 positions match TRBD1. From germline, CDR1 is SGHTA and CDR2 FQGTGA. The CDR3 loop spans 16 amino acids. The junction had 5 bases not matched to a gene; V was cut back by 4 bases and J by 1 base. CDR3 in amino acids: CASSYPGTGSYNEQFF. In DNA, the CDR3 is TGTGCCAGCAGCTACCCCGGGACAGGGTCCTACAATGAGCAGTTCTTC. The full variable domain, rest sourced from reference TRBV7-3 and TRBJ2-1, is GAGVSQTPSNKVTEKGKYVELRCDPISGHTALYWYRQSLGQGPEFLIYFQGTGAADDSGLPNDRFFAVRPEGSVSTLKIQRTERGDSAVYLCASSYPGTGSYNEQFFGPGTRLTVL.

The chain couples TRBV2 to TRBJ2-3; maybe TRBD2 (7 bases). CDR1 is SNHLY, CDR2 FYNNEI, per germline. V was clipped by 1 base and J by 1 base, with 21 bases between them. The CDR3 length is 19 residues. CDR3 coding DNA: TGTGCCAGCAGTGAAGTCGCGGGCCGGGGGGCTTTCGGCACAGATACGCAGTATTTT. Encoded protein: CASSEVAGRGAFGTDTQYF.

The chain uses TRBV7-2 and TRBJ2-6; D is uncertain. The germline V gene has CDR1 SGHTA and CDR2 FQGNSA. V dropped 0 bases and J dropped 4 bases, with 13 bases sitting between them. This CDR3 has 17 residues. CDR3 bases: TGTGCCAGCAGCTTAGCGATGCTAGGATCCGGGGCCAACGTCCTGACTTTC. Its protein product is CASSLAMLGSGANVLTF.

This clone appeared once. The CDR3 region is CASSLRGGGQTQYF. The CDR3, as DNA: TGTGCCAGCAGCTTACGAGGGGGCGGACAGACCCAGTACTTC. This chain uses TRBV13 with TRBJ2-5, with 7 positions matching TRBD1. With V trimmed by 2 bases and J by 6 bases, 6 bases remained unmatched. The CDR3 length is 14 residues. Germline V gives CDR1 PRHDT, CDR2 FYEKMQ (reference sequence).

This clone has only a few counts. The chain carries TRBV10-1 and TRBJ2-1; D not resolved. The V gene's germline CDR1 is WNHNN and CDR2 SYGVQD (reference sequence). V was shortened by 2 bases and J by 10 bases, with 15 bases between the two germline ends. The CDR3 is made up of 14 amino acids. The CDR3 bases are TGCGCCAGCAGTGAGCACACCCGGGTTGGGGAGCAGTTCTTC. Its protein product is CASSEHTRVGEQFF.

The chain uses TRBV2 and TRBJ2-1; 9 nucleotides line up with TRBD1. The CDR3 spans 14 residues. From germline, CDR1 is SNHLY and CDR2 FYNNEI. V shed 7 bases and J 8 bases; nucleotides not matched to a gene: 9. The CDR3 nucleotides are TGTGCCAGCAACCCGGGACAGGGTAGTCATGAGCAGTTCTTC. It specifies CASNPGQGSHEQFF.

The chain joins TRBV28 to TRBJ2-7; no definite D call. V was shortened by 5 bases and J by 3 bases, with 5 bases between the two germline ends. Per the germline V gene, CDR1 is MDHEN and CDR2 is SYDVKM. CDR3 length: 11 residues. CDR3 in DNA: TGTGCCAGCAGTATACACTACGAGCAGTACTTC. Its protein is CASSIHYEQYF.

J is TRBJ1-5 and V is TRBV28; 7 bases line up with TRBD1. CDR3 length: 13 amino acids. Germline values: CDR1 MDHEN, CDR2 SYDVKM. Trimming took 3 bases from V and 11 from J; bases not matched to a gene: 7. CDR3 DNA: TGTGCCAGCAGTTTCCGGGACAGAAGGGCCCAGCATTTT. Protein product: CASSFRDRRAQHF.

V usage is TRBV6-5 and J usage is TRBJ1-1; the match to TRBD1 covers 8 bases. The CDR3 covers 15 residues. Germline V lookup: CDR1 MNHEY, CDR2 SVGAGI. Trimming cost V 10 bases and J 1 base; bases outside gene matches: 11. The DNA for the CDR3 is TGTGCCACCCGAACCTCGACAGGGGCGAACACTGAAGCTTTCTTT. Protein: CATRTSTGANTEAFF.

The V call is TRBV19, the J call TRBJ2-5, with a tentative D call TRBD2 (6 bases). The CDR3 totals 15 residues. Germline-derived CDR1 and CDR2 are LNHDA and SQIVND (reference sequence). The V end was cut by 6 bases, the J end by 5 bases, with 19 bases between. This CDR3 reads CASREGVVEGETQYF. CDR3 nucleotides: TGTGCCAGTAGGGAGGGAGTCGTGGAGGGGGAGACCCAGTACTTC.

V gene TRBV7-2 combines with J gene TRBJ1-6; D gene ambiguous. The germline V and J ends were trimmed by 3 bases and 7 bases, with 7 bases remaining between them. Germline CDR1 and CDR2: SGHTA and FQGNSA. This CDR3 region has 13 residues. DNA of the CDR3: TGTGCCAGCAGCTTCTCTTTGAATTCACCCCTCCACTTT. Its translation is CASSFSLNSPLHF.

The chain carries TRBV6-5 and TRBJ2-5; D not certain. Germline CDR1 MNHEY, CDR2 SVGAGI. Trimming left V 8 bases short and J 3 bases short, with 10 bases between. This CDR3 region has 12 residues. The CDR3, as DNA: TGTGCCAGCGGTCAACGAGAAGAGACCCAGTACTTC. Encoded protein: CASGQREETQYF.

The rearrangement links TRBV3-1 (or the pseudogene TRBV3-2) to TRBJ2-1; unclear D gene. The CDR3 is 15 residues long. V was pared by 4 bases and J by 6 bases, with 16 bases between. Germline CDR1 LGHDT, CDR2 YNNKEL (reference sequence). The CDR3 region has the DNA TGTGCCAGCAGCCCCGGTGGAACGTGGGCCAATGAGCAGTTCTTC. Amino acids: CASSPGGTWANEQFF.